Below, 25 T cell receptor beta chains from the same sample are listed, as sequenced in a study of blood T cells in healthy people across ages. Together with a sample-barcoded 5' primer, a J-beta primer mix was included in a second PCR lasting about 7 to 11 cycles. Using its own MiXCR run on the 5' RACE reads, TCRdb lists one record per CDR3 protein. The table records about 640,000 distinct CDR3 sequences, around three fifths of them present only once. What was sequenced was blood. These receptors were collected from a man in his 60s in good health.

The chain joins TRBV6-2 or TRBV6-3 to TRBJ2-7; the D is unclear. Trimming pared 5 bases from V and 7 bases from J, leaving 9 bases between. Per the germline V gene, CDR1 is MNHEY and CDR2 is SVGEGT. CDR3 length: 11 amino acids. CDR3 protein: CASSNFREQYF. For the CDR3, the DNA is TGTGCCAGCAGTAACTTTCGGGAGCAGTACTTC.

The chain couples TRBV20-1 to TRBJ2-1; TRBD1 aligns across 10 bases. The CDR3 consists of 15 residues. The germline CDR1 and CDR2 sequences are DFQATT and SNEGSKA (reference sequence). V shed 3 bases and J 5 bases; nucleotides not matched to a gene: 7. This chain's CDR3 is CSASEDRGWNNEQFF. Written as DNA, the CDR3 is TGCAGTGCTAGCGAGGACAGGGGGTGGAACAATGAGCAGTTCTTC.

This clonotype was observed a few times. The chain is built from TRBV27 and TRBJ1-1, with a possible D match to TRBD1 (6 bases). This CDR3 contains 15 residues. The ends were cut back, 0 bases at V and 3 bases at J, with 11 bases in the middle. Germline CDR1 is MNHEY and CDR2 is SMNVEV (reference sequence). The CDR3 bases are TGTGCCAGCAGTTTATCGTACAGGGTGGACACTGAAGCTTTCTTT. The encoded protein is CASSLSYRVDTEAFF.

V is TRBV20-1 and J is TRBJ2-2; no reliable D call. Germline values: CDR1 DFQATT, CDR2 SNEGSKA (reference sequence). V gave up 5 bases and J gave up 6 bases, with 10 bases separating them. This CDR3 contains 12 residues. The CDR3 DNA follows: TGCAGTGCTCTTGTTAGTCCCGGGGAGCTGTTTTTT. Its protein is CSALVSPGELFF.

The rearrangement links TRBV25-1 to TRBJ2-7; no clear D. V was trimmed by 4 bases and J by 2 bases, leaving 12 bases between them. Germline CDR1 and CDR2: MGHDK and SYGVNS. This CDR3 region has 14 residues. CDR3 sequence (DNA): TGTGCCAGCAGTGTTCAGACGGATCCCTACGAGCAGTACTTC. This sequence encodes CASSVQTDPYEQYF.

The chain employs TRBV2 and TRBJ1-2; a possible D gene is TRBD1 (6 bases). The CDR3 sequence is 13 residues long. Trimming cost V 6 bases and J 0 bases, with 8 bases left between them. Germline CDR1 reads SNHLY; CDR2 reads FYNNEI. The CDR3 DNA follows: TGTGCCAGCAGGGACAGAGCTAACTATGGCTACACCTTC. This gives the protein CASRDRANYGYTF.

V is TRBV20-1 and J is TRBJ1-2; D call uncertain. From germline, CDR1 is DFQATT and CDR2 SNEGSKA (reference sequence). CDR3 length: 13 amino acids. The ends were cut back, 5 bases at V and 1 base at J, with 11 bases in the middle. In nucleotides, the CDR3 is TGCAGTGCTTCCCCGACGGGTAACTATGGCTACACCTTC. Protein product: CSASPTGNYGYTF.

This clonotype turned up a few times. The junction and the germline gene differ at one end; a read error may be behind it. This sequence joins TRBV20-1 and TRBJ2-7; D uncertain. The length of the CDR3 is 13 residues. CDR1 is DFQATT, CDR2 SNEGSKA, per germline (reference sequence). The CDR3 sequence is CSARDQAAYAQYF. As DNA, the CDR3 is TGCAGTGCTAGAGATCAGGCCGCCTACGCGCAGTACTTC.

This clonotype was seen a few times. The chain has TRBV5-1 and TRBJ2-1; D not resolved. This CDR3 region has 16 residues. Germline V lookup: CDR1 SGHRS, CDR2 YFSETQ. The V and J ends lost 0 bases and 0 bases respectively, with 10 bases between them. CDR3 sequence reads: CASSLVGDLSYNEQFF. As DNA, the CDR3 is TGCGCCAGCAGCTTGGTTGGAGACCTCTCCTACAATGAGCAGTTCTTC.

The genes are TRBV20-1 and TRBJ1-2; 8 nucleotides line up with TRBD1. V dropped 6 bases and J dropped 4; count of bases not matched to a gene: 10. Germline values: CDR1 DFQATT, CDR2 SNEGSKA (reference sequence). CDR3 length: 14 amino acids. The CDR3 bases are TGCAGTGCCTCACAGGGGGGGAATAGCTATGGCTACACCTTC. It translates to CSASQGGNSYGYTF.

In its sample, this clonotype was seen a few times. The rearrangement links TRBV29-1 to TRBJ2-5, with a possible D match to TRBD2 (5 bases). The CDR3 sequence is 13 residues long. From germline, CDR1 is SQVTM and CDR2 ANQGSEA. The V gene lost 4 bases and the J gene lost 4 bases, with 13 bases spanning the gap. The CDR3 nucleotides read TGCAGCGTTGTAGGGCTGCGGGCAGAGACCCAGTACTTC. It translates to CSVVGLRAETQYF.

The chain joins TRBV7-2 to TRBJ1-5; D is unclear. The CDR3 has 13 amino acids. CDR1 and CDR2 (germline): SGHTA, FQGNSA. V dropped 4 bases and J dropped 0 bases, with 4 bases sitting between them. The DNA of the CDR3 is TGTGCCAGCAGCTGGAATAGCAATCAGCCCCAGCATTTT. This translates into CASSWNSNQPQHF.

This clonotype was detected once. The rearrangement joins TRBV28 to TRBJ2-7; 9 positions match TRBD1. There are 15 residues in the CDR3. Germline CDR1 is MDHEN and CDR2 is SYDVKM. The V gene end was trimmed by 5 bases and the J gene end by 1 base; junction bases not matched to a gene: 6. CDR3 in amino acids: CASSTSGTGSYEQYF. The CDR3 nucleotides read TGTGCCAGCAGTACCTCCGGGACAGGGTCCTACGAGCAGTACTTC.

This clonotype was detected once. The chain uses TRBV12-3 or TRBV12-4 and TRBJ1-2; D might be TRBD1 (5 bases). CDR3 length equals 14 residues. The V end was cut by 6 bases, the J end by 4 bases, with 15 bases between. The CDR3 here is CASSISGLGYGYTF. CDR3 sequence (DNA): TGTGCCAGCAGCATCTCAGGGTTAGGCTATGGCTACACCTTC.

The chain employs TRBV20-1 and TRBJ2-1; 12 bases agree with TRBD2. Germline V gene lookup returns CDR1 DFQATT and CDR2 SNEGSKA (reference sequence). With 1 base clipped from V and 7 bases from J, the junction kept 2 bases outside the gene matches. The CDR3 consists of 14 residues. CDR3 bases: TGCAGTGCTAGAGGAGGACTAGCGGGAAATGAGCAGTTCTTC. It is translated as CSARGGLAGNEQFF.

This clonotype has just one count. The rearrangement links TRBV11-2 to TRBJ1-2; unclear D gene. The V end lost 1 base, the J end lost 5 bases, and 11 bases lay between the germline ends. Germline CDR1 SGHAT, CDR2 FQNNGV. This CDR3 region has 14 residues. The CDR3 DNA reads TGTGCCAGCAGCTTAGCCGTCGGGCTTTATGGCTACACCTTC. This sequence encodes CASSLAVGLYGYTF. The full variable domain, rest sourced from reference TRBV11-2 and TRBJ1-2, is EAGVAQSPRYKIIEKRQSVAFWCNPISGHATLYWYQQILGQGPKLLIQFQNNGVVDDSQLPKDRFSAERLKGVDSTLKIQPAKLEDSAVYLCASSLAVGLYGYTFGSGTRLTVV.

This chain connects TRBV3-1 to TRBJ2-1; 12 nucleotides line up with TRBD2. This CDR3 has 17 amino acids. CDR1 is LGHDT, CDR2 YNNKEL, per germline (reference sequence). Trimming cost V 4 bases and J 4 bases; bases outside gene matches: 8. This CDR3 is CASSPRTSGAPYNEQFF. The CDR3 coding sequence is TGTGCCAGCAGCCCCAGGACTAGCGGGGCCCCATACAATGAGCAGTTCTTC.

This chain uses TRBV7-2 with TRBJ2-1; 10 positions match TRBD2. V lost 5 bases, J lost 8 bases, and 6 bases stayed unmatched. The germline V gene has CDR1 SGHTA and CDR2 FQGNSA. This CDR3 is 14 amino acids long. The CDR3 protein is CASSRSGGADEQFF. The DNA for the CDR3 is TGTGCCAGCAGCCGAAGCGGGGGGGCCGATGAGCAGTTCTTC.

The V call is TRBV3-1, the J call TRBJ1-2, with TRBD1 as a possible D gene (5 bases). The CDR3 is 15 residues long. Trimming cost V 1 base and J 2 bases, with 11 bases left between them. The germline V gene has CDR1 LGHDT and CDR2 YNNKEL (reference sequence). Here the CDR3 reads CASSQGVRGNYGYTF. CDR3 bases: TGTGCCAGCAGCCAAGGAGTGCGGGGGAACTATGGCTACACCTTC.

The chain uses TRBV12-3 or TRBV12-4 and TRBJ2-5; a weak D match, TRBD2 (5 bases). The CDR3 contains 15 residues. The germline V and J ends were trimmed by 6 bases and 5 bases, with 19 bases remaining between them. The CDR3 nucleotides are TGTGCCAGCAGACTTGGGCCAACATCGGGGGAGACCCAGTACTTC. Its protein product is CASRLGPTSGETQYF.

The rearrangement links TRBV10-3 to TRBJ2-5; the D call may be TRBD1 or TRBD2 (5 bases each). This CDR3 has 14 amino acids. Per germline, CDR1 ENHRY and CDR2 SYGVKD. The V gene lost 3 bases and the J gene lost 6 bases, with 14 bases spanning the gap. CDR3 nucleotide sequence: TGTGCCATCAGTGACCCGACAGCGGCCAAGACCCAGTACTTC. As protein: CAISDPTAAKTQYF.

The chain employs TRBV11-2 and TRBJ2-7; the D is unclear. Germline V gene lookup returns CDR1 SGHAT and CDR2 FQNNGV. This CDR3 spans 14 amino acids. V lost 1 base, J lost 2 bases, and 9 bases lay in between. The DNA for the CDR3 is TGTGCCAGCAGCTTAGGGGTCGGAACCTACGAGCAGTACTTC. Translated, it gives CASSLGVGTYEQYF.

The genes are TRBV5-1 and TRBJ2-1, with 11 bases aligning to TRBD2. Germline V lookup: CDR1 SGHRS, CDR2 YFSETQ. Trimming cost V 2 bases and J 6 bases; bases outside gene matches: 7. This CDR3 is built from 16 residues. In DNA, the CDR3 is TGCGCCAGCAGCTTCCCCACTAGCGGGGGAGGCAATGAGCAGTTCTTC. Translating gives CASSFPTSGGGNEQFF.

In this sample, this clonotype turned up many times. The gene calls are TRBV3-1 and TRBJ2-5, with a weak D call TRBD2 (6 bases). Looked up from germline, CDR1 is LGHDT and CDR2 is YNNKEL (reference sequence). The germline V and J ends were trimmed by 3 bases and 2 bases, with 16 bases remaining between them. The CDR3 length is 16 residues. CDR3 in amino acids: CASSQGVSSGQETQYF. CDR3 nucleotide sequence: TGTGCCAGCAGCCAGGGCGTGAGTAGCGGTCAAGAGACCCAGTACTTC.

The J gene is TRBJ2-5, the V gene TRBV9, with D uncertain. Germline lookup yields CDR1 SGDLS and CDR2 YYNGEE. This CDR3 contains 12 residues. Trimming removed 2 bases at V and 5 bases at J, with 7 bases between. In DNA, the CDR3 is TGTGCCAGCAGCGTCCAGGAGGAGACCCAGTACTTC. It translates to CASSVQEETQYF.